Below, 26 T cell receptor beta chains from the same sample are listed, as sequenced in a study of vaccination and CD4 T cells after COVID-19. Which antigens these TCRs recognize remains unknown. Sequenced with the Oncomine TCR Beta short-read assay was DNA taken from cultured CD4+ T cells. TCRdb re-analysed the PCR reads in MiXCR, keeping a single row per CDR3 protein. Of fewer than 8,500 distinct CDR3 sequences in the sample, roughly 67% are singletons; the top ten hold 22%. As for treatment: roughly 10-day PBMC culture with coronavirus spike peptide pools or control peptides (ViraFEST assay). Sequencing input: CD4+ T cells from blood, cultured in vitro. The receptors come from a human donor who had recovered from COVID-19.

The rearrangement links TRBV28 to TRBJ1-6, with D maybe TRBD1 (6 bases). The germline CDR1 and CDR2 sequences are MDHEN and SYDVKM. CDR3 length: 13 residues. The ends were cut back, 8 bases at V and 2 bases at J, with 7 bases in the middle. DNA of the CDR3: TGTGCCAGCCGGGACACCTATAATTCACCCCTCCACTTT. Amino acids: CASRDTYNSPLHF. Drawing the rest from reference TRBV28 and TRBJ1-6, the complete variable domain is DVKVTQSSRYLVKRTGEKVFLECVQDMDHENMFWYRQDPGLGLRLIYFSYDVKMKEKGDIPEGYSVSREKKERFSLILESASTNQTSMYLCASRDTYNSPLHFGNGTRLTVT.

The chain has TRBV19 and TRBJ2-5, with D possibly being TRBD1 or TRBD2 (5 bases each). CDR3 length: 15 amino acids. Germline CDR1 reads LNHDA; CDR2 reads SQIVND (reference sequence). Deletions cut 5 bases from V and 5 bases from J, with 18 bases between. CDR3 in DNA: TGTGCCAGTAGTCCGCCGGGCTTGAGGGGCGAGACCCAGTACTTC. This gives the protein CASSPPGLRGETQYF.

The CDR3 DNA reads as TGTGCCAGCAGCCAGGGGCGGGGATATGGCTACACCTTC. The encoded protein is CASSQGRGYGYTF. The chain recombines TRBV7-2 with TRBJ1-2; D might be TRBD1 (6 bases). Germline loops: CDR1 SGHTA, CDR2 FQGNSA. This CDR3 region has 13 residues. Trimming took 5 bases from V and 5 from J, leaving 12 bases between them.

This clonotype was counted only a few times. The genes are TRBV20-1 and TRBJ1-2; D not certain. The CDR3 consists of 15 residues. Germline V gives CDR1 DFQATT, CDR2 SNEGSKA (reference sequence). V shed 3 bases and J shed 4 bases, with 18 bases lying between them. CDR3 sequence reads: CSASRSPTGGYGYTF. The CDR3 DNA follows: TGCAGTGCTAGTCGGTCGCCTACGGGCGGCTATGGCTACACCTTC.

This clonotype was detected a few times. This chain joins TRBV20-1 and TRBJ1-5, with D hard to call. V lost 1 base, J lost 7 bases, and 8 bases lay in between. The CDR3 is 12 amino acids. CDR1 and CDR2 from the germline V gene are DFQATT and SNEGSKA (reference sequence). In nucleotides, the CDR3 is TGCAGTGCTAGAGCCAAGGGCCAGCCCCAGCATTTT. This translates into CSARAKGQPQHF.

The V call is TRBV20-1, the J call TRBJ2-1; D possibly uses TRBD1 or TRBD2 (5 bases each). The V end lost 3 bases, the J end lost 10 bases, and 16 bases lay between the germline ends. CDR1 and CDR2 (germline): DFQATT, SNEGSKA (reference sequence). The CDR3 loop spans 13 amino acids. As DNA, the CDR3 is TGCAGTGCTAGGTGGGGGACCACCCGGGAGCAGTTCTTC. Its translation: CSARWGTTREQFF.

This clonotype has just a few counts. The DNA for the CDR3 is TGTGCCAGCAGTTTATTGGGTATAAAGAACACTGAAGCTTTCTTT. It specifies CASSLLGIKNTEAFF. This chain connects TRBV28 to TRBJ1-1; D call uncertain. Trimming removed 1 base at V and 1 base at J, with 10 bases between. The CDR3 totals 15 residues. Germline CDR1 and CDR2: MDHEN and SYDVKM.

This chain connects TRBV15 to TRBJ2-5; possibly TRBD1 for D (6 bases). The V gene's germline CDR1 is LNHNV and CDR2 YYDKDF (reference sequence). The CDR3 is 15 amino acids. V gave up 7 bases and J gave up 4 bases, with 19 bases separating them. CDR3 sequence (DNA): TGTGCCACCACAGCTTCACAGGGAGACGGAGAGACCCAGTACTTC. Residues: CATTASQGDGETQYF. Together with reference TRBV15 and TRBJ2-5, the CDR3 gives the full variable domain: DAMVIQNPRYQVTQFGKPVTLSCSQTLNHNVMYWYQQKSSQAPKLLFHYYDKDFNNEADTPDNFQSRRPNTSFCFLDIRSPGLGDTAMYLCATTASQGDGETQYFGPGTRLLVL.

This clonotype rates as medium-sized. The rearrangement joins TRBV6-5 to TRBJ1-1; no definite D call. The germline V gene has CDR1 MNHEY and CDR2 SVGAGI. The ends were cut back, 0 bases at V and 1 base at J, with 9 bases in the middle. The CDR3 runs 15 residues. This CDR3 reads CASSYSVPTNTEAFF. CDR3 coding DNA: TGTGCCAGCAGTTACTCGGTTCCCACGAACACTGAAGCTTTCTTT.

The rearrangement links TRBV24-1 to TRBJ2-5; D is perhaps TRBD2 (5 bases). Trimming pared 3 bases from V and 2 bases from J, leaving 12 bases between. Looked up from germline, CDR1 is KGHDR and CDR2 is SFDVKD. The CDR3 loop spans 15 amino acids. Here the CDR3 DNA reads TGTGCCACCAGTGATCCCGGACGGGGTCAAGAGACCCAGTACTTC. This gives the protein CATSDPGRGQETQYF.

The gene calls are TRBV19 and TRBJ1-5, with TRBD1 matching 7 bases. This CDR3 spans 15 amino acids. Trimming took 4 bases from V and 7 from J; bases not matched to a gene: 10. The germline V gene encodes CDR1 LNHDA and CDR2 SQIVND (reference sequence). The CDR3 loop is CASSNIGGDGQPQHF. DNA for the CDR3: TGTGCCAGTAGTAATATAGGGGGCGACGGGCAGCCCCAGCATTTT.

The rearrangement links TRBV30 to TRBJ1-2; D possibly corresponds to TRBD1 (5 bases). CDR3 length: 12 residues. The germline gives CDR1 GTSNPN, CDR2 SVGIG (reference sequence). The V and J ends lost 5 bases and 4 bases respectively, with 11 bases between them. This CDR3 reads CAWGRVLYGYTF. The CDR3 DNA is TGTGCCTGGGGCAGGGTTCTCTATGGCTACACCTTC.

The gene calls are TRBV20-1 and TRBJ2-5; TRBD1 agrees at 11 bases. Losses at the gene ends were 5 bases for V and 5 bases for J; bases not matched to a gene: 7. The germline CDR1 and CDR2 sequences are DFQATT and SNEGSKA (reference sequence). The CDR3 has 14 residues. The CDR3 sequence is CSAGQGAEWETQYF. DNA for the CDR3: TGCAGTGCTGGACAGGGGGCAGAGTGGGAGACCCAGTACTTC.

The CDR3 DNA sequence: TGTGCCAGCGAGCTACTCTGGGACCAAGAGACCCAGTACTTC. Amino acid sequence: CASELLWDQETQYF. The rearrangement uses TRBV6-2 or TRBV6-3 and TRBJ2-5; D remains ambiguous. The CDR3 loop spans 14 amino acids. CDR1 and CDR2 (germline): MNHEY, SVGEGT. V lost 8 bases and J 0 bases, leaving 13 bases between the germline ends.

The chain is built from TRBV15 and TRBJ2-2; D possibly corresponds to TRBD2 (6 bases). The CDR3 has 15 residues. Germline V CDR1 and CDR2: LNHNV, YYDKDF (reference sequence). With 0 bases removed from V and 7 bases from J, the gap between germline ends came to 12 bases. CDR3 sequence (DNA): TGTGCCACCAGCAGAGATGGAGGGGAAGGCGGGGAGCTGTTTTTT. Its translation is CATSRDGGEGGELFF. The variable domain in full, completed from reference TRBV15 and TRBJ2-2, reads DAMVIQNPRYQVTQFGKPVTLSCSQTLNHNVMYWYQQKSSQAPKLLFHYYDKDFNNEADTPDNFQSRRPNTSFCFLDIRSPGLGDTAMYLCATSRDGGEGGELFFGEGSRLTVL.

The chain has TRBV20-1 and TRBJ1-5, with D maybe TRBD1 (6 bases). The CDR3 has 14 residues. Between the trimmed V and J ends, which lost 3 bases and 9 bases, there was a span of 18 bases. Germline CDR1 DFQATT, CDR2 SNEGSKA (reference sequence). The CDR3 here is CSARDSRRLTPQHF. The DNA of the CDR3 is TGCAGTGCTAGGGACAGCAGGAGATTGACGCCCCAGCATTTT.

The V call is TRBV27, the J call TRBJ1-2; D not certain. Deletions cut 5 bases from V and 4 bases from J, with 17 bases between. This CDR3 has 15 residues. Germline values: CDR1 MNHEY, CDR2 SMNVEV (reference sequence). The CDR3 DNA reads as TGTGCCAGCAGTCCACGAGGGCACCCTTCCTATGGCTACACCTTC. Encoded protein: CASSPRGHPSYGYTF.

The V call is TRBV11-3, the J call TRBJ1-2, with a weak D call TRBD1 (5 bases). Trimming pared 0 bases from V and 8 bases from J, leaving 16 bases between. The CDR3 contains 15 residues. Germline values: CDR1 SGHNT, CDR2 YENEEA. CDR3: CASSLDRGQGGGYTF. CDR3 sequence (DNA): TGTGCCAGCAGCTTAGACCGCGGGCAGGGAGGCGGCTACACCTTC.

This clonotype was found a few times. The genes are TRBV12-3 or TRBV12-4 and TRBJ2-3; D might be TRBD2 (5 bases). The CDR3 is 16 residues long. V lost 6 bases and J lost 3, with 19 bases in between. For the CDR3, the DNA is TGTGCCAGCAGGCCAAAAAGAGGGCATGGAACAGATACGCAGTATTTT. It specifies CASRPKRGHGTDTQYF.

The chain combines TRBV6-1 with TRBJ1-1; D might be TRBD1 (6 bases). V gave up 7 bases and J gave up 8 bases, with 17 bases separating them. Germline CDR1 is MNHNS and CDR2 is SASEGT. This CDR3 comprises 13 residues. CDR3 in amino acids: CASTAWTDREAFF. Written as DNA, the CDR3 is TGTGCCAGCACTGCCTGGACAGACCGCGAAGCTTTCTTT.

This chain connects TRBV7-6 to TRBJ2-3; 9 bases are a match to TRBD2. J lost 5 bases, V lost 4 bases, and 13 bases had no gene match. CDR3 length: 17 residues. Germline values: CDR1 SGHVS, CDR2 FNYEAQ. The chain's CDR3 is CASSSPLSGGLRDTQYF. The CDR3 DNA follows: TGTGCCAGCAGCTCGCCACTCAGCGGGGGGTTAAGAGATACGCAGTATTTT.

This sequence joins TRBV20-1 and TRBJ2-2; D perhaps matches TRBD2 (5 bases). Germline V gene lookup returns CDR1 DFQATT and CDR2 SNEGSKA (reference sequence). This CDR3 spans 14 amino acids. The germline V and J ends were trimmed by 2 bases and 1 base, with 8 bases remaining between them. The CDR3 sequence is CSARPTRNTGELFF. CDR3 coding DNA: TGCAGTGCTAGACCCACTAGGAACACCGGGGAGCTGTTTTTT.

This clonotype was counted only a few times. The chain employs TRBV7-9 and TRBJ1-1, with unresolved D. The CDR3 consists of 15 residues. V lost 8 bases to trimming and J lost 3 bases, with 19 bases between them. Germline CDR1 and CDR2: SEHNR and FQNEAQ (reference sequence). The CDR3 here is CASSPTRLGDTEAFF. The CDR3 DNA follows: TGTGCCAGCTCACCCACCCGGCTGGGCGACACTGAAGCTTTCTTT.

This chain connects TRBV7-6 to TRBJ2-3; TRBD1 aligns across 9 bases. The CDR3 has 16 amino acids. Per germline, CDR1 SGHVS and CDR2 FNYEAQ. V trimming: 1 base; J trimming: 4 bases; junction bases outside the gene matches: 6. CDR3 in amino acids: CASSLGPGTGPDTQYF. The CDR3 DNA follows: TGTGCCAGCAGCTTAGGTCCCGGGACAGGGCCAGATACGCAGTATTTT.

V is TRBV7-3 and J is TRBJ2-2; D is ambiguous. This CDR3 spans 13 amino acids. Germline lookup yields CDR1 SGHTA and CDR2 FQGTGA. V was pared by 3 bases and J by 1 base, with 3 bases between. The CDR3 sequence: CASSFRNTGELFF. The CDR3 DNA reads as TGTGCCAGCAGCTTTCGGAACACCGGGGAGCTGTTTTTT.

The J gene is TRBJ2-7, the V gene TRBV6-5; possibly TRBD1 for D (6 bases). Germline-derived CDR1 and CDR2 are MNHEY and SVGAGI. This CDR3 has 14 residues. The V end was cut by 4 bases, the J end by 7 bases, with 17 bases between. The CDR3 is CASSSQQGPWEQYF. The CDR3 DNA is TGTGCCAGCAGTTCCCAACAGGGCCCCTGGGAGCAGTACTTC.